This entry concerns a single T cell receptor (beta chain). Its antigen is currently unknown. Each subset's genomic DNA was split evenly across several immunoSEQ plates. Libraries were prepared by immunoSEQ multiplex PCR; TCRdb keeps only in-frame clonotypes and omits some of them. The sample holds about 2.1 million clones, about 92% seen once. The source of the sample is a study of shared clonotypes between healthy human individuals. Study outcomes and limitations: Sharing across four donors was highest in naive CD4 (roughly 5%) and lowest in memory CD8 (roughly 0.4%).

Naive CD8 cells lacked CD45RO, underwent positive selection for CCR7 and left out terminally differentiated effector memory CD45RA+ cells. Adult Caucasians living in Nashville, Tennessee made up all of the donors. The receptor's source is a man younger than 35 in good health. Some clones in this sample may be carry-over from other donors' samples. Sequencing used naive CD8+ T cells from PBMCs.

The CDR3 loop is CASSSQTTGVQETQYF. DNA of the CDR3: TGTGCCAGCAGCTCCCAAACGACCGGGGTACAAGAGACCCAGTACTTC. This chain connects TRBV7-9 to TRBJ2-5; D is perhaps TRBD2 (5 bases). CDR1 SEHNR and CDR2 FQNEAQ come from the germline V gene (reference sequence). The CDR3 is 16 residues long. The V end lost 4 bases, the J end lost 2 bases, and 17 bases lay between the germline ends.